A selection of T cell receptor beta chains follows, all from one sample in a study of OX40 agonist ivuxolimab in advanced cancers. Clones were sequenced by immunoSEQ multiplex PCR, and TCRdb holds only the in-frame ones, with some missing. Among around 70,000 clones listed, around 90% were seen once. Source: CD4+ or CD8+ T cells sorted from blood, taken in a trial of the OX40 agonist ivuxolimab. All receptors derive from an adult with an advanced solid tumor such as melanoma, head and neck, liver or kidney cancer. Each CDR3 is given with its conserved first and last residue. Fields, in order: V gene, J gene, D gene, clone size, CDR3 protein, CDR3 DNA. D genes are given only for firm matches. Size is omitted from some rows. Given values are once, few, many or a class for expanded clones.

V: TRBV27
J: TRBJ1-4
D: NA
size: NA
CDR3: CASSSGGANEKLFF
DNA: TGTGCCAGCAGCTCCGGGGGGGCTAATGAAAAACTGTTTTTT

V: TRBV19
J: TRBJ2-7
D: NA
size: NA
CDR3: CASSLAPDRTYEQYF
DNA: TGTGCCAGTAGTCTTGCCCCCGACAGGACCTACGAGCAGTACTTC

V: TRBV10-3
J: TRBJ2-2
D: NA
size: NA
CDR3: CAISHGTYEGELFF
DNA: TGTGCCATCAGCCACGGGACATATGAAGGGGAGCTGTTTTTT

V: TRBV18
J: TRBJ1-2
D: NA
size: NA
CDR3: CASSNQGSLYGYTF
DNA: TGTGCCAGCTCAAACCAGGGTTCCTTATATGGCTACACCTTC

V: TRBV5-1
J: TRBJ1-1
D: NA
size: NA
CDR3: CASSEQGTNTEAFF
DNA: TGCGCCAGCAGCGAACAGGGAACGAACACTGAAGCTTTCTTT

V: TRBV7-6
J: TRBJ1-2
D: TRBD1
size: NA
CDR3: CASSLQTGGGSGYTF
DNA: TGTGCCAGCAGCTTACAGACAGGGGGTGGATCTGGCTACACCTTC

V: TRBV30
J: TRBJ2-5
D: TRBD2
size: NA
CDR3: CAWTTLAGSQETQYF
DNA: TGTGCCTGGACTACTCTAGCGGGGAGTCAAGAGACCCAGTACTTC

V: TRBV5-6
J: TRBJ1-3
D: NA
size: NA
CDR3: CASSDIQDLSGNTIYF
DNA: TGTGCCAGCAGCGATATACAGGACCTCTCTGGAAACACCATATATTTT

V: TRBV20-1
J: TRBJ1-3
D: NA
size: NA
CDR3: CICGNTIYF
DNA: TGCATATGTGGAAACACCATATATTTT

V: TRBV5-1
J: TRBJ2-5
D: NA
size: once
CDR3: CASSFEQGGQETQYF
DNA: TGCGCCAGCAGCTTCGAACAGGGAGGCCAAGAGACCCAGTACTTC

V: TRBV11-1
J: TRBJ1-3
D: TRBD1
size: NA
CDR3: CASRPSGTGRGNTIYF
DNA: TGTGCCAGCAGGCCTTCCGGGACAGGACGTGGAAACACCATATATTTT

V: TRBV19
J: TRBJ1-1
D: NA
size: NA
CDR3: CASASGGREAFF
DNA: TGTGCCAGTGCCTCGGGGGGGCGGGAAGCTTTCTTT

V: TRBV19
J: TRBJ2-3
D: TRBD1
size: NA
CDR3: CASSGDSTDTQYF
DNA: TGTGCCAGTAGTGGGGACAGTACAGATACGCAGTATTTT